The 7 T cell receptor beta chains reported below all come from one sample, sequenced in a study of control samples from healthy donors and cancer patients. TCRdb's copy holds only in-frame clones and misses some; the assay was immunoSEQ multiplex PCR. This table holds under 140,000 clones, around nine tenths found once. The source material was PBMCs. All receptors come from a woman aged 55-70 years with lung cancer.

DNA for the CDR3: TGCGCCAGCAGCTGGGGGCAATCCATGCCCTACGAGCAGTACTTC. Translation gives CASSWGQSMPYEQYF. The chain couples TRBV5-1 to TRBJ2-7; the D gene is possibly TRBD1 (6 bases). CDR1 SGHRS and CDR2 YFSETQ come from the germline V gene. This CDR3 has 15 amino acids. Trimming took off 3 bases at V and 2 bases at J, with 15 bases between the two ends.

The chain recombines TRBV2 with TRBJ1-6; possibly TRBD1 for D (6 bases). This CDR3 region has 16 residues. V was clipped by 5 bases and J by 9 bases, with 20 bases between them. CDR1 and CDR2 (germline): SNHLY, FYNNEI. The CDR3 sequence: CASSPSPYRAGSPLHF. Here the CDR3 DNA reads TGTGCCAGCAGTCCTAGTCCGTACAGGGCTGGTTCACCCCTCCACTTT.

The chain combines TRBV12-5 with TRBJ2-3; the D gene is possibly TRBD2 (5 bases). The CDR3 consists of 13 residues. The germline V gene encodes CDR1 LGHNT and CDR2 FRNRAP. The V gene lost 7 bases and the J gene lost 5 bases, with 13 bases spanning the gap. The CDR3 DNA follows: TGTGCTAGTGTCTCCTCTGGAGGAGATACGCAGTATTTT. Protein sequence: CASVSSGGDTQYF.

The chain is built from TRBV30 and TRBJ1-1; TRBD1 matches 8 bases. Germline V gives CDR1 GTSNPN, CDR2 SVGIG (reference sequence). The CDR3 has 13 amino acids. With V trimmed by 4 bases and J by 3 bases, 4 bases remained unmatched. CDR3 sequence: CAWNRGLDTEAFF. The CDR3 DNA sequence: TGTGCCTGGAACAGGGGGTTGGACACTGAAGCTTTCTTT.

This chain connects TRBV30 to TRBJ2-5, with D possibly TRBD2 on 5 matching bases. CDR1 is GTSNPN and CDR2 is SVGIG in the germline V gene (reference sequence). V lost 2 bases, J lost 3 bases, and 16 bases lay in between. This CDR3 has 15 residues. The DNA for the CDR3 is TGTGCCTGGAGTCTAGAACGGCGGGTAGAAGAGACCCAGTACTTC. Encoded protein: CAWSLERRVEETQYF.

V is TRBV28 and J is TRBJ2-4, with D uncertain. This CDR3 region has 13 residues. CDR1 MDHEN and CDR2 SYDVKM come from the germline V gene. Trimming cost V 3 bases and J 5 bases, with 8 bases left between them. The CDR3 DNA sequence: TGTGCCAGCAGTTTTCGAGGACAAAACATTCAGTACTTC. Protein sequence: CASSFRGQNIQYF.

CDR3 coding DNA: TGTGCCAGCAGCTTAGCGGGGGGCATTGACTACGAGCAGTACTTC. It translates to CASSLAGGIDYEQYF. The V gene is TRBV7-2, the J gene TRBJ2-7; D possibly matches TRBD1 or TRBD2 (6 bases each). This CDR3 has 15 residues. Trimming left V 0 bases short and J 3 bases short, with 12 bases between. Germline loops: CDR1 SGHTA, CDR2 FQGNSA.